Below are 8 T cell receptor beta chains sequenced from a single sample in a study of a mutant IDH1 vaccine in newly diagnosed glioma. What these receptors recognize is not known. The sample's time point: week 35, safety follow-up. Doses of 300 ug of mutant IDH1 20-mer peptide were given with topical imiquimod. Sequencing was performed with immunoSEQ multiplex PCR; in TCRdb, only in-frame clones are kept and a portion is missing. The data contain about 66,000 clones, about 74% of them singletons. Sequenced material: PBMCs, taken from a glioma patient whose treatment included an IDH1 peptide vaccine. These receptors all come from a man in his fifties or sixties with glioma.

V gene TRBV2 combines with J gene TRBJ2-1; D is ambiguous. This CDR3 spans 13 amino acids. Germline CDR1 reads SNHLY; CDR2 reads FYNNEI. Between the trimmed V and J ends, which lost 6 bases and 9 bases, there was a span of 15 bases. CDR3 in DNA: TGTGCCAGCAGGCTCCGGGTCACAAGTGAGCAGTTCTTC. It specifies CASRLRVTSEQFF. Full variable domain (outside the CDR3, taken from reference TRBV2 and TRBJ2-1): EPEVTQTPSHQVTQMGQEVILRCVPISNHLYFYWYRQILGQKVEFLVSFYNNEISEKSEIFDDQFSVERPDGSNFTLKIRSTKLEDSAMYFCASRLRVTSEQFFGPGTRLTVL.

V gene TRBV10-3 combines with J gene TRBJ1-1; D might be TRBD1 (6 bases). Germline values: CDR1 ENHRY, CDR2 SYGVKD. The CDR3 extends over 13 amino acids. Between the trimmed V and J ends, which lost 8 bases and 1 base, there was a span of 11 bases. CDR3 nucleotides: TGTGCCATCGGCGGGGGCGGGAACACTGAAGCTTTCTTT. Protein product: CAIGGGGNTEAFF.

In DNA form, the CDR3 reads TGTGCCAGCATCCGGGACAGGGGTTCTCCGAACACTGAAGCTTTCTTT. This translates into CASIRDRGSPNTEAFF. The chain couples TRBV7-9 to TRBJ1-1; 10 positions match TRBD1. CDR1 and CDR2 (germline): SEHNR, FQNEAQ (reference sequence). The length of the CDR3 is 16 residues. The ends lost 7 bases at V and 1 base at J; junction bases unmatched: 9.

J is TRBJ2-1 and V is TRBV9; possible D gene TRBD2, 7 bases. The ends were cut back, 4 bases at V and 8 bases at J, with 16 bases in the middle. Germline lookup yields CDR1 SGDLS and CDR2 YYNGEE. The CDR3 is 14 amino acids. CDR3 sequence (DNA): TGTGCCAGCAGCCCCTACGCGGGGGCCGATGAGCAGTTCTTC. Translation: CASSPYAGADEQFF.

The gene calls are TRBV11-2 and TRBJ2-2; 10 bases are shared with TRBD1. This CDR3 contains 15 residues. V gave up 5 bases and J gave up 5 bases; unmatched junction bases: 5. Germline V gene data show CDR1 as SGHAT and CDR2 as FQNNGV. In nucleotides, the CDR3 is TGTGCCAGCAGCACGACAGGGGGCTGGACCGGGGAGCTGTTTTTT. Its protein product is CASSTTGGWTGELFF.

The chain employs TRBV11-3 and TRBJ1-1; D is possibly TRBD1 (6 bases). CDR1 SGHNT and CDR2 YENEEA come from the germline V gene. Trimming took 4 bases from V and 12 from J, leaving 18 bases between them. The CDR3 has 13 residues. The CDR3 nucleotides read TGTGCCAGCAGCTCGGATAAGGGGGGGGCAACTTTCTTT. As protein: CASSSDKGGATFF.

This rearrangement joins TRBV7-6 to TRBJ2-5, with D perhaps matching TRBD2 (5 bases). In germline, CDR1 is SGHVS, CDR2 FNYEAQ. Trimming took 2 bases from V and 3 from J, leaving 10 bases between them. This CDR3 spans 14 amino acids. The CDR3 region has the DNA TGTGCCAGCAGCTTATCTAGCAGTAAAGAGACCCAGTACTTC. It codes for CASSLSSSKETQYF.

This clone was observed a handful of times. This chain links TRBV7-9 with TRBJ2-7; the match to TRBD2 covers 8 bases. This CDR3 is built from 15 residues. Per the germline V gene, CDR1 is SEHNR and CDR2 is FQNEAQ (reference sequence). J was trimmed by 3 bases and V by 3 bases; bases with no gene match: 7. The CDR3 nucleotides are TGTGCCAGCAGCTTTCCAGGCGGGGGGATCTACGAGCAGTACTTC. Translating gives CASSFPGGGIYEQYF.